A single sample is the source of the 17 T cell receptor beta chains below, sequenced in a study of CXCR3-negative and CXCR3-positive naive CD8 T cells. General study findings and limits: TRB CDR3s were more hydrophobic in CXCR3-positive than in CXCR3-negative naive cells.

These receptors are not linked to any known antigen. Libraries were UMI-labeled 5' RACE TRB cDNA. TCRdb reworked the 5' RACE reads into one entry per CDR3 protein, no DNA. The sample totals around 60,000 distinct CDR3 sequences. Specimen: naive CXCR3+ CD8+ T cells from blood. Sample subset: CD45RO-CCR7+CD27+CD95- naive CD8+ T cells expressing CXCR3 (TNR3+). The receptors here all came from a human donor in good health. Some clones in this sample may be carry-over from other donors' samples.

The chain couples TRBV7-2 to TRBJ1-1. Germline assignment: CDR1 SGHTA and CDR2 FQGNSA. The CDR3 runs to 12 residues. CDR3 residues: CASSFIRTEAFF.

The rearrangement joins TRBV7-9 to TRBJ2-5; the TCRdb call, TRBD1, lacks DNA for checking. The CDR3 is 14 amino acids. Looked up from germline, CDR1 is SEHNR and CDR2 is FQNEAQ (reference sequence). CDR3 in amino acids: CASSGRDRQETQYF.

This sequence joins TRBV2 and TRBJ2-7; the TCRdb D gene call, TRBD1, has no DNA to confirm it. Germline lookup yields CDR1 SNHLY and CDR2 FYNNEI. The CDR3 consists of 14 residues. Here the CDR3 reads CASSEGAVHYEQYF. Variable domain in full (rest from reference TRBV2 and TRBJ2-7): EPEVTQTPSHQVTQMGQEVILRCVPISNHLYFYWYRQILGQKVEFLVSFYNNEISEKSEIFDDQFSVERPDGSNFTLKIRSTKLEDSAMYFCASSEGAVHYEQYFGPGTRLTVT.

Here the CDR3 reads CASSLTGEENEQFF. The chain combines TRBV7-3 with TRBJ2-1. Germline V gene sequence: CDR1 SGHTA, CDR2 FQGTGA. CDR3 size: 14 residues.

The chain recombines TRBV7-7 with TRBJ2-2; with no DNA, the TCRdb D assignment of TRBD1 cannot be verified. Per germline, CDR1 SSHAT and CDR2 FNYEAQ (reference sequence). There are 16 residues in the CDR3. The CDR3 is CASRQTERDFTGELFF.

The chain carries TRBV29-1 and TRBJ2-1; TCRdb's D call of TRBD1 is untestable without DNA. This CDR3 comprises 15 residues. CDR1 is SQVTM, CDR2 ANQGSEA, per germline. The CDR3: CSVDWTGTENNEQFF.

V is TRBV4-2 and J is TRBJ2-7; the D gene TCRdb calls, TRBD2, cannot be checked with no DNA. Germline V gene data show CDR1 as LGHNA and CDR2 as YNFKEQ. The CDR3 length is 14 residues. The chain's CDR3 is CASSQTSGPYEQYF.

CDR3 protein: CASSYSEPYEQYF. The chain couples TRBV6-5 to TRBJ2-7. This CDR3 comprises 13 residues. The germline CDR1 and CDR2 sequences are MNHEY and SVGAGI.

This chain uses TRBV14 with TRBJ1-6. The CDR3 is made up of 18 amino acids. CDR1 is SGHDN, CDR2 FVKESK, per germline. This CDR3 reads CASSHPGEGSSYNSPLHF. The full variable domain, its missing parts supplied by reference TRBV14 and TRBJ1-6, is EAGVTQFPSHSVIEKGQTVTLRCDPISGHDNLYWYRRVMGKEIKFLLHFVKESKQDESGMPNNRFLAERTGGTYSTLKVQPAELEDSGVYFCASSHPGEGSSYNSPLHFGNGTRLTVT.

V gene TRBV20-1 combines with J gene TRBJ2-7. CDR1 and CDR2 from the germline V gene are DFQATT and SNEGSKA (reference sequence). The CDR3 extends over 15 amino acids. This chain's CDR3 is CSARDLAGATYEQYF.

The J gene is TRBJ1-1, the V gene TRBV5-4. Germline-derived CDR1 and CDR2 are SGHNT and YYREEE (reference sequence). This CDR3 is built from 14 residues. The chain's CDR3 is CASSLVASNTEAFF.

The V and J genes are TRBV29-1 and TRBJ2-7; TCRdb returns TRBD1, unconfirmable since there is no DNA. Looked up from germline, CDR1 is SQVTM and CDR2 is ANQGSEA. This CDR3 has 11 amino acids. CDR3 region: CSAWGRGEQYF.

The CDR3 reads CASSPGGQENEQYF. This rearrangement joins TRBV5-1 to TRBJ2-7; the D call of TRBD1 rests on TCRdb alone, since no DNA is present to check it. Germline V gene data show CDR1 as SGHRS and CDR2 as YFSETQ. The length of the CDR3 is 14 residues.

The gene calls are TRBV28 and TRBJ1-1. Germline V gene lookup returns CDR1 MDHEN and CDR2 SYDVKM. CDR3 size: 13 residues. The CDR3 sequence: CASSFLENTEAFF.

V and J are TRBV7-2 and TRBJ2-3; TCRdb proposes TRBD2, but this gene call is untestable without DNA. The CDR3 has 17 residues. Germline loops: CDR1 SGHTA, CDR2 FQGNSA. CDR3 residues: CASSLVGTSGSRDTQYF.

The rearrangement uses TRBV20-1 and TRBJ2-7; TCRdb proposes TRBD1, but this gene call is untestable without DNA. The CDR3 has 15 amino acids. CDR1 and CDR2 from the germline V gene are DFQATT and SNEGSKA (reference sequence). The CDR3: CSAGQYGGTSYEQYF.

V usage is TRBV3-1 and J usage is TRBJ1-5; checking the TCRdb D call of TRBD1 is not possible without DNA. Looked up from germline, CDR1 is LGHDT and CDR2 is YNNKEL (reference sequence). The CDR3 length is 14 residues. This CDR3 reads CASSRGAGAQPQHF.